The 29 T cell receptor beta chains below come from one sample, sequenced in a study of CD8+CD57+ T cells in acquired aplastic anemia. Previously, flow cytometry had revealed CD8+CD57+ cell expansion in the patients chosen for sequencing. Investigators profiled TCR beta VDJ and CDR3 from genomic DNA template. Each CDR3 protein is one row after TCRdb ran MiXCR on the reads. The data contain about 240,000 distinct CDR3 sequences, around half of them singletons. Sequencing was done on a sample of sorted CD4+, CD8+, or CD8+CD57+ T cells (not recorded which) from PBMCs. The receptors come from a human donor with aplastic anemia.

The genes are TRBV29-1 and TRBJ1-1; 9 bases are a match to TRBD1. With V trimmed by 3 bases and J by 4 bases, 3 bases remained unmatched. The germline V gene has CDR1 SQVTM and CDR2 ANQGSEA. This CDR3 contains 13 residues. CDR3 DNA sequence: TGCAGCGTTGACGGGACAGGGTTCACTGAAGCTTTCTTT. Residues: CSVDGTGFTEAFF. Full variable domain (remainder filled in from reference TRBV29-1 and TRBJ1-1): SAVISQKPSRDICQRGTSLTIQCQVDSQVTMMFWYRQQPGQSLTLIATANQGSEATYESGFVIDKFPISRPNLTFSTLTVSNMSPEDSSIYLCSVDGTGFTEAFFGQGTRLTVV.

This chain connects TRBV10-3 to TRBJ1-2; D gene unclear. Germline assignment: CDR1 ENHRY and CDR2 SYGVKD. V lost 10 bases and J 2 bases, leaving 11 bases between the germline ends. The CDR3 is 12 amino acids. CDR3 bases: TGTGCCAGTGGGCGCTCCAACTATGGCTACACCTTC. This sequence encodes CASGRSNYGYTF.

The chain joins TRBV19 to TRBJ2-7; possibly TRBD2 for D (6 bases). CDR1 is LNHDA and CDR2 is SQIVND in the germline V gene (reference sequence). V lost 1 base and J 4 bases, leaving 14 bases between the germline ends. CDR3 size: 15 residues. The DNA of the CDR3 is TGTGCCAGTAGTATAGGTGGAGGGACGATTTACGAGCAGTACTTC. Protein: CASSIGGGTIYEQYF.

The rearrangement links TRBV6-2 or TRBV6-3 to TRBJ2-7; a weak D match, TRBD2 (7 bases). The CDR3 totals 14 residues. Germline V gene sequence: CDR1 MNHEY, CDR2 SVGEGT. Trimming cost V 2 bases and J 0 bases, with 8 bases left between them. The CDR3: CASSYGGASYEQYF. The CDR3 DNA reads TGTGCCAGCAGTTACGGGGGGGCCTCCTACGAGCAGTACTTC.

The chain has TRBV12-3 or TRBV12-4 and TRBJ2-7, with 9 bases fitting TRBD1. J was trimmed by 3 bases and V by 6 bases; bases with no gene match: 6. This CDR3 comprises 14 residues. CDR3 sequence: CASRSGTGNYEQYF. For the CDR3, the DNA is TGTGCCAGCAGGTCCGGGACAGGGAACTACGAGCAGTACTTC.

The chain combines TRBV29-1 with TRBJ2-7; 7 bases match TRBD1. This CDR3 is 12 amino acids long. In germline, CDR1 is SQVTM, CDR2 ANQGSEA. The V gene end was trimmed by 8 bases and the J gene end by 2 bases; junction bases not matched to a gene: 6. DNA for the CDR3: TGCAGCTCCCACGACAGGGCCTACGAGCAGTACTTC. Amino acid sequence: CSSHDRAYEQYF.

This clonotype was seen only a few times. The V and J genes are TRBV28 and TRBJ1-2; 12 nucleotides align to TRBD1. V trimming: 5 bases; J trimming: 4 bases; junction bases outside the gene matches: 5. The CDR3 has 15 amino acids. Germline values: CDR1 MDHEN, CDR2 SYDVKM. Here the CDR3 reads CASSQGTGGPYGYTF. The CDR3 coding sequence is TGTGCCAGCAGTCAGGGGACAGGGGGCCCCTATGGCTACACCTTC.

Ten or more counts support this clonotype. For the CDR3, the DNA is TGTGCCAGCAGCCCATCCTCCGAGGGGGGCTACACCTTC. Protein sequence: CASSPSSEGGYTF. The chain carries TRBV7-9 and TRBJ1-2; tentative D call: TRBD1 (5 bases). Germline CDR1 is SEHNR and CDR2 is FQNEAQ (reference sequence). The germline V and J ends were trimmed by 5 bases and 8 bases, with 15 bases remaining between them. The CDR3 has 13 residues.

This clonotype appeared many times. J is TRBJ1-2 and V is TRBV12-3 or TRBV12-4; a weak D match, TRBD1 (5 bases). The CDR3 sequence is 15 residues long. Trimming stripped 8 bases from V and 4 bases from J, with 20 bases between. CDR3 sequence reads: CASVLAGTESYGYTF. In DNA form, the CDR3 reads TGTGCCAGCGTTCTGGCGGGGACTGAAAGCTATGGCTACACCTTC.

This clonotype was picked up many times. CDR3 DNA sequence: TGCAGCGTTGAAGTACCTGGGCCCCGCGAAAGTAATGAGCAGTTCTTC. Protein product: CSVEVPGPRESNEQFF. V gene TRBV29-1 combines with J gene TRBJ2-1; no definite D call. In germline, CDR1 is SQVTM, CDR2 ANQGSEA. The length of the CDR3 is 16 residues. V lost 1 base to trimming and J lost 7 bases, with 20 bases between them.

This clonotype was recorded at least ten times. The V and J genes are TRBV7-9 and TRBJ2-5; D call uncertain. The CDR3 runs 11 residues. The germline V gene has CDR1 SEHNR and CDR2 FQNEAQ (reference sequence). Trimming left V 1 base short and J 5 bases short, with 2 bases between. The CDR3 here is CASSLVETQYF. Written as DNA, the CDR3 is TGTGCCAGCAGCTTAGTTGAGACCCAGTACTTC.

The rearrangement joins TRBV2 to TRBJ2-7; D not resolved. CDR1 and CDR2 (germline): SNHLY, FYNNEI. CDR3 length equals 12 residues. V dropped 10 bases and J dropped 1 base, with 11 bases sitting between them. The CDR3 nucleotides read TGTGCCACCCAGGCTCCATCCTACGAGCAGTACTTC. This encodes CATQAPSYEQYF.

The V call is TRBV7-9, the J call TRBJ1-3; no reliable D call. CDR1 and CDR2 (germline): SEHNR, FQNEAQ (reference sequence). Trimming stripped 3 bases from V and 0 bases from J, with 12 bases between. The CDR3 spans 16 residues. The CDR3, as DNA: TGTGCCAGCAGCTTGGATGGACCGATCTCTGGAAACACCATATATTTT. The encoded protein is CASSLDGPISGNTIYF. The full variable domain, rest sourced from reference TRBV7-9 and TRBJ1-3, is DTGVSQNPRHKITKRGQNVTFRCDPISEHNRLYWYRQTLGQGPEFLTYFQNEAQLEKSRLLSDRFSAERPKGSFSTLEIQRTEQGDSAMYLCASSLDGPISGNTIYFGEGSWLTVV.

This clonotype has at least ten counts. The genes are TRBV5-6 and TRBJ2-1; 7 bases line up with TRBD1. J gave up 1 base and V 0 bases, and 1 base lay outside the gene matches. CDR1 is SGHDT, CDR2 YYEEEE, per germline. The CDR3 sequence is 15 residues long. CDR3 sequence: CASSLARGSYNEQFF. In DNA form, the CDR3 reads TGTGCCAGCAGCTTGGCCAGGGGGTCCTACAATGAGCAGTTCTTC.

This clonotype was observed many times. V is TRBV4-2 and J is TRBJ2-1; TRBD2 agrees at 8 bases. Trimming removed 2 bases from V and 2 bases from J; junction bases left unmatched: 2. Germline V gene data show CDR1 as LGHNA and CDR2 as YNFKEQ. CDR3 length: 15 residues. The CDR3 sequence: CASSQLAGTYNEQFF. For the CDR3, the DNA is TGTGCCAGCAGCCAATTAGCGGGGACCTACAATGAGCAGTTCTTC.

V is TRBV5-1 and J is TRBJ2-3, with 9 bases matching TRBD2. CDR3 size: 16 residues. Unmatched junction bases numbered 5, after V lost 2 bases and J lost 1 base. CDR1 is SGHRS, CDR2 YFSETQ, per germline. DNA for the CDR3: TGCGCCAGCAGCTTTATGGCGGGGGGGGGCACAGATACGCAGTATTTT. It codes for CASSFMAGGGTDTQYF.

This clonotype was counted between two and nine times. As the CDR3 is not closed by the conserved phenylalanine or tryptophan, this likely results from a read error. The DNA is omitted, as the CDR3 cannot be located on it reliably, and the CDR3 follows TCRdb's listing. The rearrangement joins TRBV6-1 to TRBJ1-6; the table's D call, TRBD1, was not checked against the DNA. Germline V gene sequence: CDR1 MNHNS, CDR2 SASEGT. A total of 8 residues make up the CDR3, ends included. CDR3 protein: CASSEDNS.

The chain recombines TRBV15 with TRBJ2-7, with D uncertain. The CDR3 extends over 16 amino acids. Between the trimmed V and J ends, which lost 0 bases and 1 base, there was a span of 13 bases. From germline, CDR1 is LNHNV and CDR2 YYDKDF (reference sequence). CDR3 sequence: CATSRDRLTLSYEQYF. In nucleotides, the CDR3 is TGTGCCACCAGCAGAGATCGGCTGACACTATCCTACGAGCAGTACTTC.

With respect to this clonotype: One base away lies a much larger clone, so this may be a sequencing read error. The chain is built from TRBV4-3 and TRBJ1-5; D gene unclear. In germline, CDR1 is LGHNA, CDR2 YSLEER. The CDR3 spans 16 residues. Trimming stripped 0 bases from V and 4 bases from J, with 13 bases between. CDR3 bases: TGCGCCAGCAGCCAAGATCCGCCCGGGCGAAATCAGCCCCAGCATTTT. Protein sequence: CASSQDPPGRNQPQHF.

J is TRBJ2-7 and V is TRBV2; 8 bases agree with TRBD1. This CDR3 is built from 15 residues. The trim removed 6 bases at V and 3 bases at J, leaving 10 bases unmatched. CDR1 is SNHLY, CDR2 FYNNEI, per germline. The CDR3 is CASSDSGQGLYEQYF. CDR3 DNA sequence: TGTGCCAGCAGCGATTCCGGACAGGGCCTCTACGAGCAGTACTTC.

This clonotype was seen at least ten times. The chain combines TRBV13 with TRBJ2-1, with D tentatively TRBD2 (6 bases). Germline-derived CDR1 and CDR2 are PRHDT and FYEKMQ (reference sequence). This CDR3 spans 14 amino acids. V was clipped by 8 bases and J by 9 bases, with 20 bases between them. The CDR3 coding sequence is TGTGCCAGCGACCCCAAGGAGGGCCGAGGTGAGCAGTTCTTC. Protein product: CASDPKEGRGEQFF.

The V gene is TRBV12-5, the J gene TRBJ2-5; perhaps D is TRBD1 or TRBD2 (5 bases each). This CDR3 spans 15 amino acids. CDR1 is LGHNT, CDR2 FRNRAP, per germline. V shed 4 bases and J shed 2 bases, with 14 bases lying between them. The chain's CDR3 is CASGSPGTEQETQYF. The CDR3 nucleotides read TGTGCTAGTGGTTCCCCCGGGACGGAGCAAGAGACCCAGTACTTC.

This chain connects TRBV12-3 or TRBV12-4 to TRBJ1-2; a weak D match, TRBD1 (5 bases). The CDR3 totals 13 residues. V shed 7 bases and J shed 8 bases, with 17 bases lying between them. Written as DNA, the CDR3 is TGTGCCAGCATCCTCAAGGGGACGAAGGGCTACACCTTC. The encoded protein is CASILKGTKGYTF.

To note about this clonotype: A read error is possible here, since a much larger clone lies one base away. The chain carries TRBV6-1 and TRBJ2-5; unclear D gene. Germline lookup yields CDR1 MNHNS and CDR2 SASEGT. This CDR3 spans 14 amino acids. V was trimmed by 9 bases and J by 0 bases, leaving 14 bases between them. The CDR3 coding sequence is TGTGCCAGAAGTTACTCGGTTAACCAAGAGACCCAGTACTTC. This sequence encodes CARSYSVNQETQYF.

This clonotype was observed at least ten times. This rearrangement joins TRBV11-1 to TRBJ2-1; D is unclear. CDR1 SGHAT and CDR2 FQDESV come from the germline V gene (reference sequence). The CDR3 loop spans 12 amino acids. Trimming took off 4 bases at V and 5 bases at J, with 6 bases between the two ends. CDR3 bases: TGTGCCAGCAGCTCAACAAACAATGAGCAGTTCTTC. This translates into CASSSTNNEQFF.

CDR3 sequence: CAISDYGHPASGTQYF. The CDR3 DNA reads TGTGCCATCAGTGACTATGGACACCCTGCGTCTGGGACCCAGTACTTC. The gene calls are TRBV10-3 and TRBJ2-5, with D perhaps matching TRBD1 (5 bases). The CDR3 sequence is 16 residues long. CDR1 and CDR2 from the germline V gene are ENHRY and SYGVKD. Trimming left V 3 bases short and J 7 bases short, with 21 bases between.

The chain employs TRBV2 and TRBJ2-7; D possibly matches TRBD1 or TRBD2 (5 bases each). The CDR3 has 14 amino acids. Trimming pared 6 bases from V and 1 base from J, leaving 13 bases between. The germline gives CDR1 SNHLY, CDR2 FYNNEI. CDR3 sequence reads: CASRTGTQSYEQYF. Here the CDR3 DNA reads TGTGCCAGCAGAACCGGGACGCAATCCTACGAGCAGTACTTC.

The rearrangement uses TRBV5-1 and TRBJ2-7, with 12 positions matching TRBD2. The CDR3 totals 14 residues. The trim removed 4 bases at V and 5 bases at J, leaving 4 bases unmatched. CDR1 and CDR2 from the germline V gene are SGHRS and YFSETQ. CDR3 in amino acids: CASSLAGGPDEQYF. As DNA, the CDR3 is TGCGCCAGCAGCCTAGCGGGGGGGCCGGACGAGCAGTACTTC.

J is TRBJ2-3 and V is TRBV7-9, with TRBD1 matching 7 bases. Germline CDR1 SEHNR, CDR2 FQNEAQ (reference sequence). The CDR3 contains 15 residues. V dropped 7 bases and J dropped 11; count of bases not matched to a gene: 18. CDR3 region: CASTNTGASYNEQYF. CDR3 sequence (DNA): TGTGCCAGCACTAACACAGGGGCTTCCTACAATGAGCAGTATTTT. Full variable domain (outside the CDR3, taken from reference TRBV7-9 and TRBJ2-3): DTGVSQNPRHKITKRGQNVTFRCDPISEHNRLYWYRQTLGQGPEFLTYFQNEAQLEKSRLLSDRFSAERPKGSFSTLEIQRTEQGDSAMYLCASTNTGASYNEQYFGPGTRLTVL.